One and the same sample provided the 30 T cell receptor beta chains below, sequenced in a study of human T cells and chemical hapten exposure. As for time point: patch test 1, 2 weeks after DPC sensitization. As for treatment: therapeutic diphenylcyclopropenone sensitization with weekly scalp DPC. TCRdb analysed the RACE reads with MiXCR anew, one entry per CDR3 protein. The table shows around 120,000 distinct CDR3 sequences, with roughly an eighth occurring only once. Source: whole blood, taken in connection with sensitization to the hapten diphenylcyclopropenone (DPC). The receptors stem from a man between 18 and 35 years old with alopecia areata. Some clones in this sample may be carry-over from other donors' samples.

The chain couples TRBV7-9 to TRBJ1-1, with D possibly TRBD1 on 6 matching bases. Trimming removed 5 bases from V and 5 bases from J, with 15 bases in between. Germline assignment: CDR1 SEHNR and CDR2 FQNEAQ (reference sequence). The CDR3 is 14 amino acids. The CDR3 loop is CASSPNSGETEAFF. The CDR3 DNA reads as TGTGCCAGCAGCCCCAATTCAGGGGAAACTGAAGCTTTCTTT.

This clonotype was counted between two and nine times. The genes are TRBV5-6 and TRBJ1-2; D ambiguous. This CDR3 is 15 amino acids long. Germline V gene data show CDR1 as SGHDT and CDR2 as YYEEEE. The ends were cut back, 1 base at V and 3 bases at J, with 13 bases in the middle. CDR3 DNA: TGTGCCAGCAGCTTGTCGCGGTACTCCTACTATGGCTACACCTTC. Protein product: CASSLSRYSYYGYTF.

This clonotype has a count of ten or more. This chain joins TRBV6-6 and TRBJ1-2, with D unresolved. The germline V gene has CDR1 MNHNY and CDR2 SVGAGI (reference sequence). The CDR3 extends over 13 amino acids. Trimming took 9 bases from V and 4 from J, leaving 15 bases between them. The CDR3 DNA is TGTGCCAGTTCGAGCCCGGACCCCTATGGCTACACCTTC. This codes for CASSSPDPYGYTF.

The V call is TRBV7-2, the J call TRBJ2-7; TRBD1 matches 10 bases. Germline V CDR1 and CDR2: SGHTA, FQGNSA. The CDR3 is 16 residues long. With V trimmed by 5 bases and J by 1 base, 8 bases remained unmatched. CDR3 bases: TGTGCCAGCAGCACGAGCCGGGACAGGGGATCCTACGAGCAGTACTTC. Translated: CASSTSRDRGSYEQYF.

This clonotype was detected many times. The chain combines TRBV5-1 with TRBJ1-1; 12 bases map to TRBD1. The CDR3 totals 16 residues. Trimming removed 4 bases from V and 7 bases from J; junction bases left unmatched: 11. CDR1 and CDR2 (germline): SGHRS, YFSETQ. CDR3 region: CASSGTGTGGVGEAFF. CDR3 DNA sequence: TGCGCCAGCAGCGGTACCGGGACAGGGGGCGTTGGTGAAGCTTTCTTT.

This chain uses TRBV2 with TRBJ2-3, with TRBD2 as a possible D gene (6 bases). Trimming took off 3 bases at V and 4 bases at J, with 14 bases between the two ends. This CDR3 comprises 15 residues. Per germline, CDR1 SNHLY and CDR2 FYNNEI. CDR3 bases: TGTGCCAGCAGTGACGGGCAGGGAGGCGCAGATACGCAGTATTTT. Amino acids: CASSDGQGGADTQYF.

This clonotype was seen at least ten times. CDR3 coding DNA: TGTGCCAGCTCGTTAACCGGGACAGGAATTCAGCCCCAGCATTTT. Translation gives CASSLTGTGIQPQHF. The rearrangement joins TRBV18 to TRBJ1-5; 8 bases map to TRBD1. In germline, CDR1 is KGHSH, CDR2 LQKENI. V gave up 6 bases and J gave up 6 bases; unmatched junction bases: 10. CDR3 length: 15 residues.

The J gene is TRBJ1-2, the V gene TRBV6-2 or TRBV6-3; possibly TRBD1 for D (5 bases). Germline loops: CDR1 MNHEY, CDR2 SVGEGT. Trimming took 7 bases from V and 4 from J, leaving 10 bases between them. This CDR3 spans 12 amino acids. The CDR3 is CASNQGPYGYTF. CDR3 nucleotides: TGTGCCAGCAACCAGGGACCCTATGGCTACACCTTC.

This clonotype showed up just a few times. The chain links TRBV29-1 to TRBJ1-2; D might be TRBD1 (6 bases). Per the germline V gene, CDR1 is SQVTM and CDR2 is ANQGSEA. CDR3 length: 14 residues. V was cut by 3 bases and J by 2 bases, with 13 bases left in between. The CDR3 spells CSVDSAGENYGYTF. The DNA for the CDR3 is TGCAGCGTTGACAGCGCAGGGGAAAACTATGGCTACACCTTC.

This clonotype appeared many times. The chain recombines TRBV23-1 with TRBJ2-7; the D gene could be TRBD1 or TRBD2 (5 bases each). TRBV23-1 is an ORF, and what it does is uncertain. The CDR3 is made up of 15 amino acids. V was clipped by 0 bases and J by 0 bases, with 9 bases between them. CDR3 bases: TGCGCCAGCAGTCAATCGGTCGGGACCTCCTACGAGCAGTACTTC. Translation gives CASSQSVGTSYEQYF.

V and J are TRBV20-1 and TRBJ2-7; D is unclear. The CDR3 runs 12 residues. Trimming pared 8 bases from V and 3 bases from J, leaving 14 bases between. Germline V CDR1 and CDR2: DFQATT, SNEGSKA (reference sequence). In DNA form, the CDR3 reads TGCAGTCCAGACGTAAGTTTCTACGAGCAGTACTTC. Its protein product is CSPDVSFYEQYF.

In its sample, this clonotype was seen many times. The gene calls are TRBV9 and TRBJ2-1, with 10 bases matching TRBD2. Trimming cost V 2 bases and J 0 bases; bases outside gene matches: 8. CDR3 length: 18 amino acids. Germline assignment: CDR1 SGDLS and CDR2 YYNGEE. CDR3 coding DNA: TGTGCCAGCAGCGTTAAGGCTAGCGGGGGCCACTCCTACAATGAGCAGTTCTTC. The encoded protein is CASSVKASGGHSYNEQFF.

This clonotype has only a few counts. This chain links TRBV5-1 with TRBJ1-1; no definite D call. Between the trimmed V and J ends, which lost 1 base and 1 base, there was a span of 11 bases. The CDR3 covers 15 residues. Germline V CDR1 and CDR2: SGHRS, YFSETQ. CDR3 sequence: CASSLYRRRNTEAFF. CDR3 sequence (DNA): TGCGCCAGCAGCTTGTACCGCCGGCGGAACACTGAAGCTTTCTTT. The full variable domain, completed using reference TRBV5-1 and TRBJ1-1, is KAGVTQTPRYLIKTRGQQVTLSCSPISGHRSVSWYQQTPGQGLQFLFEYFSETQRNKGNFPGRFSGRQFSNSRSEMNVSTLELGDSALYLCASSLYRRRNTEAFFGQGTRLTVV.

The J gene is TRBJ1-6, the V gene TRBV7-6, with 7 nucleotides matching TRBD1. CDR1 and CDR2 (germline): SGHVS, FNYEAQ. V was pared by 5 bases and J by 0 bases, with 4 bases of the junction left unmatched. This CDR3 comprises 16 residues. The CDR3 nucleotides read TGTGCCAGCAGCCTGGACAGGCCCTCCTATAATTCACCCCTCCACTTT. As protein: CASSLDRPSYNSPLHF.

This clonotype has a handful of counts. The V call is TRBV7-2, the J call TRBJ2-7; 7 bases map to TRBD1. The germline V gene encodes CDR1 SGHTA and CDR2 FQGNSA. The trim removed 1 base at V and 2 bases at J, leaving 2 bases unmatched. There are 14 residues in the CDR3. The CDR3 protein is CASSLDTGAYEQYF. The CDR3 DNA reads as TGTGCCAGCAGCTTAGATACAGGGGCCTACGAGCAGTACTTC. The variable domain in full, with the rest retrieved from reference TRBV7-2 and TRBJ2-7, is GAGVSQSPSNKVTEKGKDVELRCDPISGHTALYWYRQSLGQGLEFLIYFQGNSAPDKSGLPSDRFSAERTGGSVSTLTIQRTQQEDSAVYLCASSLDTGAYEQYFGPGTRLTVT.

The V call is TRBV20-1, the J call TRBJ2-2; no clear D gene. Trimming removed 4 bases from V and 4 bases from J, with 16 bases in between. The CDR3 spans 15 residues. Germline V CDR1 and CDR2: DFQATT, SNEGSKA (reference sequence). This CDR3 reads CSAIGGVAVTGELFF. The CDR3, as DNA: TGCAGTGCTATTGGTGGGGTGGCGGTCACCGGGGAGCTGTTTTTT.

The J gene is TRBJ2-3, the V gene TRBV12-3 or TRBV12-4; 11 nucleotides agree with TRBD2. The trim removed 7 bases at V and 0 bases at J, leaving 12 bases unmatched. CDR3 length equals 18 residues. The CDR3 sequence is CASTPRLGTSGSTDTQYF. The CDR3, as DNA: TGTGCCAGCACGCCCCGACTTGGGACTAGCGGAAGCACAGATACGCAGTATTTT.

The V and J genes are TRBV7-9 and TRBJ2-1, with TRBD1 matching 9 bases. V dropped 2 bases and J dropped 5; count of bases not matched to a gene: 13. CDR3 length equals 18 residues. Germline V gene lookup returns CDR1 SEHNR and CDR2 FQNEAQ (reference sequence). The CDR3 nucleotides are TGTGCCAGCAGCTTACGACAGGGGGATCCCTCGCCCCACAATGAGCAGTTCTTC. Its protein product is CASSLRQGDPSPHNEQFF.

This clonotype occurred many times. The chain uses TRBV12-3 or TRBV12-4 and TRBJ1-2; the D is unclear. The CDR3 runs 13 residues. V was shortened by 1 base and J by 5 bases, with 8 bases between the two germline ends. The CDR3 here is CASSLGTPYGYTF. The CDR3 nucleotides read TGTGCCAGCAGTTTAGGGACTCCATATGGCTACACCTTC.

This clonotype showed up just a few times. CDR3 DNA: TGCGCCAGCAGCCAAGAACTGGGGACCCACTACGAGCAGTACTTC. Protein sequence: CASSQELGTHYEQYF. This sequence joins TRBV4-1 and TRBJ2-7, with D possibly called TRBD1 or TRBD2 (5 bases each). CDR1 is MGHRA and CDR2 is YSYEKL in the germline V gene. Trimming stripped 0 bases from V and 3 bases from J, with 12 bases between. The CDR3 sequence is 15 residues long.

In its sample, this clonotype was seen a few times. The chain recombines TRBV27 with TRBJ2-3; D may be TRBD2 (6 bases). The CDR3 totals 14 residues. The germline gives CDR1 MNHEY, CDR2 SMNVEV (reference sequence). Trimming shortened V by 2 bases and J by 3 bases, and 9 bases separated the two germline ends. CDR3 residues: CASSLGGYTDTQYF. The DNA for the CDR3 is TGTGCCAGCAGTTTAGGAGGGTATACAGATACGCAGTATTTT.

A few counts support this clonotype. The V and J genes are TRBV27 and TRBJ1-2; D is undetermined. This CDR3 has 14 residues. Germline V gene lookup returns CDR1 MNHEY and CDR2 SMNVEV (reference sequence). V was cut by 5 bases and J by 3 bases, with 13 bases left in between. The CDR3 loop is CASSPLWTDYGYTF. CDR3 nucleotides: TGTGCCAGCAGTCCCCTATGGACCGACTATGGCTACACCTTC.

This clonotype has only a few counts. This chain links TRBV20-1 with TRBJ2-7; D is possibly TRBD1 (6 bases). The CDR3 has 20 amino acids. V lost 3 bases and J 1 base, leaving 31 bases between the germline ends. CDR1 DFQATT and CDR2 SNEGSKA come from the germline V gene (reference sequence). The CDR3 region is CSASGPRQELLSIPSYEQYF. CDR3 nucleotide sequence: TGCAGTGCTAGTGGTCCCCGACAGGAATTATTGTCGATACCGTCCTACGAGCAGTACTTC.

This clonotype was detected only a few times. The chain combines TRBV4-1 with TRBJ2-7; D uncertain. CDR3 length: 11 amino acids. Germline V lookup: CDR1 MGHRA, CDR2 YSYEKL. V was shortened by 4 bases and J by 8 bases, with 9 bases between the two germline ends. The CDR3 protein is CASSRSGQQYF. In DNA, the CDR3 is TGCGCCAGCAGCCGTTCCGGTCAGCAGTACTTC.

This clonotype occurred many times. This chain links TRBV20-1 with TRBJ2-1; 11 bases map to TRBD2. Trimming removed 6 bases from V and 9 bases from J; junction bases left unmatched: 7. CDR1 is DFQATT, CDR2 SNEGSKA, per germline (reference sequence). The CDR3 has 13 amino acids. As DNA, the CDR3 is TGCAGTGCGATAGCGGGGGGGCCCAGTGAGCAGTTCTTC. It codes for CSAIAGGPSEQFF.

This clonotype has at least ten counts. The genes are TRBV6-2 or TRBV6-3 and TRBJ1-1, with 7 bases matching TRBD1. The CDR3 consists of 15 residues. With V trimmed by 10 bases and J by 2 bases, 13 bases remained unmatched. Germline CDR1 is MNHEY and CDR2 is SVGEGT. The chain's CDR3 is CATNRPRTGNTEAFF. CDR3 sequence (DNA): TGTGCCACCAACCGACCTAGGACAGGAAACACTGAAGCTTTCTTT.

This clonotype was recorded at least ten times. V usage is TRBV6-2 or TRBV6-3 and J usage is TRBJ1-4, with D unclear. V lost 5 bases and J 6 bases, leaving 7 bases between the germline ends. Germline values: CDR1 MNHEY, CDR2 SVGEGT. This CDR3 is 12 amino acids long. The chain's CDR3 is CASSPDDEKLFF. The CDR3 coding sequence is TGTGCCAGCAGTCCCGATGATGAAAAACTGTTTTTT.

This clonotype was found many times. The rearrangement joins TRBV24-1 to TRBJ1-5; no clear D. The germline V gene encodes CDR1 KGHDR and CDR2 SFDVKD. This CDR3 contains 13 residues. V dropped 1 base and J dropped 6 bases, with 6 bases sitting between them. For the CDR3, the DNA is TGTGCCACCAGTGATTTTGAGGGTCAGCCCCAGCATTTT. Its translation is CATSDFEGQPQHF.

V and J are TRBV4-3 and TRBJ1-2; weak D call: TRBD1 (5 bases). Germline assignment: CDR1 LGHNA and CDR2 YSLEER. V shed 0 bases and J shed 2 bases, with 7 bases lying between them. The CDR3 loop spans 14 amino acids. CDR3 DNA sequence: TGCGCCAGCAGCCAAGAATACAGGAACTATGGCTACACCTTC. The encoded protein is CASSQEYRNYGYTF.

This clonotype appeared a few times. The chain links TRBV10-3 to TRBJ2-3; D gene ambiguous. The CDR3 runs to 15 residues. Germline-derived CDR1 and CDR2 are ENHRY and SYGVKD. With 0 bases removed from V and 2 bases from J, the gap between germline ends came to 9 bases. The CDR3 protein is CAISESPPDTDTQYF. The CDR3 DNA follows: TGTGCCATCAGTGAGTCCCCCCCGGACACAGATACGCAGTATTTT.